Presented here are 18 T cell receptor beta chains from one specimen sequenced in a study of blood T cell repertoires in COVID-19. Sequenced by immunoSEQ multiplex PCR; TCRdb stores in-frame clones only, minus some. This table holds 200,000 to 300,000 clones, about 79% found once. Sequencing was carried out using peripheral blood. The source of these receptors is a man in his forties who had recovered from COVID-19.

The chain carries TRBV10-1 and TRBJ2-7; tentative D call: TRBD1 (5 bases). Trimming stripped 3 bases from V and 10 bases from J, with 19 bases between. The CDR3 spans 14 residues. Germline V gene sequence: CDR1 WNHNN, CDR2 SYGVQD (reference sequence). For the CDR3, the DNA is TGCGCCAGCAGTGATACGAACCAACCACAGGACCAGTACTTC. This encodes CASSDTNQPQDQYF.

This chain connects TRBV27 to TRBJ2-1, with D maybe TRBD2 (6 bases). V lost 5 bases, J lost 1 base, and 12 bases lay in between. CDR3 length: 15 amino acids. The germline V gene has CDR1 MNHEY and CDR2 SMNVEV (reference sequence). CDR3 nucleotide sequence: TGTGCCAGCAGTCCCTTAGCGGATTCCTACAATGAGCAGTTCTTC. Translating gives CASSPLADSYNEQFF.

This chain joins TRBV12-3 or TRBV12-4 and TRBJ2-2; no clear D. The CDR3 contains 12 residues. V lost 3 bases, J lost 8 bases, and 7 bases lay in between. The CDR3 loop is CASSFSPGELFF. In nucleotides, the CDR3 is TGTGCCAGCAGTTTTAGCCCTGGGGAGCTGTTTTTT.

The chain couples TRBV6-5 to TRBJ2-7, with 8 nucleotides matching TRBD1. This CDR3 is 16 amino acids long. With V trimmed by 4 bases and J by 2 bases, 10 bases remained unmatched. Germline values: CDR1 MNHEY, CDR2 SVGAGI. CDR3 sequence (DNA): TGTGCCAGCAGTTGGACCCGGGACAGGATCCCCTACGAGCAGTACTTC. As protein: CASSWTRDRIPYEQYF.

The genes are TRBV7-8 and TRBJ2-5; the D is unclear. Trimming cost V 0 bases and J 1 base, with 9 bases left between them. This CDR3 is built from 15 residues. Germline CDR1 is SGHVS and CDR2 is FQNEAQ. The CDR3 sequence is CASSLAPFVQETQYF. CDR3 DNA sequence: TGTGCCAGCAGCTTAGCCCCCTTTGTCCAAGAGACCCAGTACTTC.

V is TRBV3-1 (or the pseudogene TRBV3-2) and J is TRBJ2-5; D ambiguous. The CDR3 has 13 amino acids. CDR1 and CDR2 from the germline V gene are LGHDT and YNNKEL (reference sequence). V lost 3 bases, J lost 1 base, and 6 bases lay in between. The CDR3 protein is CASSQTGQETQYF. The DNA of the CDR3 is TGTGCCAGCAGCCAGACGGGCCAAGAGACCCAGTACTTC.

This sequence joins TRBV14 and TRBJ1-5, with D tentatively TRBD1 (5 bases). The CDR3 runs 13 residues. V dropped 3 bases and J dropped 8 bases, with 11 bases sitting between them. Germline V CDR1 and CDR2: SGHDN, FVKESK. The CDR3 DNA follows: TGTGCCAGCAGCCACGTCTCGGGGGAGCCCCAGCATTTT. Residues: CASSHVSGEPQHF.

The chain is built from TRBV7-2 and TRBJ2-5, with 9 positions matching TRBD2. V shed 3 bases and J 5 bases; nucleotides not matched to a gene: 7. Germline V gives CDR1 SGHTA, CDR2 FQGNSA. The CDR3 runs to 15 residues. CDR3 protein: CASSLRAGGSETQYF. The DNA of the CDR3 is TGTGCCAGCAGCTTGCGAGCGGGGGGTTCGGAGACCCAGTACTTC.

This chain uses TRBV7-9 with TRBJ1-5, with D possibly being TRBD1 (5 bases). Trimming took 6 bases from V and 8 from J, leaving 20 bases between them. The CDR3 spans 15 residues. Germline CDR1 reads SEHNR; CDR2 reads FQNEAQ (reference sequence). CDR3 sequence reads: CASRLRLVPGKPQHF. Written as DNA, the CDR3 is TGTGCCAGCAGATTAAGACTGGTTCCAGGGAAGCCCCAGCATTTT.

V is TRBV5-1 and J is TRBJ2-5; D possibly corresponds to TRBD2 (6 bases). CDR3 size: 16 residues. The germline CDR1 and CDR2 sequences are SGHRS and YFSETQ. Trimming pared 5 bases from V and 0 bases from J, leaving 17 bases between. DNA for the CDR3: TGCGCCAGCAGGAACCCGGCGGGATCGTACCAAGAGACCCAGTACTTC. This sequence encodes CASRNPAGSYQETQYF.

The chain uses TRBV10-2 and TRBJ1-1; the D is unclear. The V gene lost 5 bases and the J gene lost 5 bases, with 9 bases spanning the gap. The CDR3 loop spans 12 amino acids. Germline V CDR1 and CDR2: WSHSY, SAAADI. In DNA, the CDR3 is TGCGCCAGCAGTATATTATCGACTGAAGCTTTCTTT. It encodes CASSILSTEAFF.

The chain has TRBV29-1 and TRBJ1-3; TRBD1 matches at 8 bases. Trimming removed 4 bases from V and 5 bases from J; junction bases left unmatched: 7. CDR3 length: 14 residues. From germline, CDR1 is SQVTM and CDR2 ANQGSEA. CDR3 region: CSVGATGVRNTIYF. Here the CDR3 DNA reads TGCAGCGTTGGGGCGACAGGGGTGAGAAACACCATATATTTT.

The chain carries TRBV2 and TRBJ2-2, with TRBD2 matching over 11 bases. The germline V gene encodes CDR1 SNHLY and CDR2 FYNNEI. The CDR3 spans 16 residues. V shed 6 bases, J shed 6 bases, and the junction held 9 bases outside the gene matches. This CDR3 reads CASSATSGIPPGELFF. The CDR3 region has the DNA TGTGCCAGCAGCGCGACTAGCGGGATACCCCCCGGGGAGCTGTTTTTT.

This chain uses TRBV9 with TRBJ2-7; 7 positions match TRBD1. V lost 0 bases, J lost 1 base, and 10 bases stayed unmatched. Germline assignment: CDR1 SGDLS and CDR2 YYNGEE. The CDR3 has 17 residues. CDR3 DNA sequence: TGTGCCAGCAGCGTAGAAGGGGGCCGGGACAGATCCTACGAGCAGTACTTC. This translates into CASSVEGGRDRSYEQYF.

The chain combines TRBV7-2 with TRBJ2-5; D may be TRBD2 (5 bases). From germline, CDR1 is SGHTA and CDR2 FQGNSA. The germline V and J ends were trimmed by 4 bases and 0 bases, with 18 bases remaining between them. This CDR3 spans 17 amino acids. The CDR3 protein is CASSWSRDTNDQETQYF. The CDR3 bases are TGTGCCAGCAGCTGGAGCCGGGATACTAACGACCAAGAGACCCAGTACTTC.

The CDR3 region is CASSFYREDYGYTF. For the CDR3, the DNA is TGTGCCAGTAGTTTTTACAGGGAAGACTATGGCTACACCTTC. This sequence joins TRBV19 and TRBJ1-2, with D tentatively TRBD1 (6 bases). Trimming shortened V by 5 bases and J by 3 bases, and 13 bases separated the two germline ends. Per germline, CDR1 LNHDA and CDR2 SQIVND (reference sequence). The CDR3 totals 14 residues.

The rearrangement uses TRBV11-2 and TRBJ2-7; TRBD1 aligns across 9 bases. This CDR3 contains 14 residues. Germline lookup yields CDR1 SGHAT and CDR2 FQNNGV. The trim removed 4 bases at V and 0 bases at J, leaving 1 base unmatched. This CDR3 is CASSWDRDSYEQYF. The CDR3 DNA sequence: TGTGCCAGCAGCTGGGACAGGGACTCCTACGAGCAGTACTTC.

This clone was picked up one time. The chain has TRBV5-4 and TRBJ2-5, with 7 bases identical to TRBD1. CDR3 size: 14 residues. The junction had 6 bases not matched to a gene; V was cut back by 4 bases and J by 3 bases. Germline V CDR1 and CDR2: SGHNT, YYREEE (reference sequence). The CDR3 DNA reads as TGTGCCAGCAGCGCCGGGACAGTCAAAGAGACCCAGTACTTC. Protein sequence: CASSAGTVKETQYF.